These T cell receptor beta chains were read from a single sample in a study of cytomegalovirus exposure and HLA in healthy donors. The table came from immunoSEQ multiplex PCR; TCRdb's copy has only in-frame clones and leaves some out. The table lists some 200,000 clones, around 89% of them singletons. Sequenced input: PBMCs. These receptors were taken from a young woman in good health and CMV-seronegative. Each CDR3 is given with its conserved first and last residue. The D gene is left open where the match is weak. Clone size is not always given. Where it is, it says once, few, many or a class for expanded clones.

J,size,V,D,DNA,CDR3
TRBJ2-7,.,TRBV9,.,TGTGCCAGCAGCGTAGTCCCCAGCTCCTACGAGCAGTACTTC,CASSVVPSSYEQYF
TRBJ2-7,.,TRBV5-6,TRBD2,TGTGCCAGCAGCTTAGGACCCGGCGGGGGACACTTC,CASSLGPGGGHF
TRBJ1-2,once,TRBV7-9,TRBD1,TGTTCCAGCAGCTTATCCGGGACAGGGGGCAACTATGGCTACACCTTC,CSSSLSGTGGNYGYTF
TRBJ1-2,.,TRBV18,TRBD1,TGTGCCAGCTCGCCTTCAGGGGGAGTGTCTAACTATGGCTACACCTTC,CASSPSGGVSNYGYTF
TRBJ2-7,few,TRBV6-5,TRBD1,TGTGCCAGCAGAAGAACGCAGGGGGCCCACGAGCAGTACTTC,CASRRTQGAHEQYF
TRBJ2-2,.,TRBV19,TRBD1,TGTGCCAGTAGTCCAAGATCGGACAGGCTCCTTAACACCGGGGAGCTGTTTTTT,CASSPRSDRLLNTGELFF
TRBJ2-7,.,TRBV29-1,TRBD1,TGCAGCGCCGGGGACAGGGGCTACGAGCAGTACTTC,CSAGDRGYEQYF
TRBJ2-3,.,TRBV10-1,.,TGCGCCAGCAGTGAAACTGACCGGCGGTTAGATACGCAGTATTTT,CASSETDRRLDTQYF
TRBJ1-4,.,TRBV27,TRBD1,TGTGCCAGCAGTTGGACAGGAGCTAATGAAAAACTGTTTTTT,CASSWTGANEKLFF
TRBJ2-3,.,TRBV4-3,TRBD2,TGCGCCAGCAGCCCACGACTAGCGGGAGGAGATACGCAGTATTTT,CASSPRLAGGDTQYF
TRBJ2-7,once,TRBV10-2,TRBD2,TGCGCCAGCAGTGAGTATTACCCCGGGACTAGCTACGAGCAGTACTTC,CASSEYYPGTSYEQYF
TRBJ1-3,.,TRBV9,.,TGTGCCAGCAGCGTAGAACAGGGTATTGGAAACACCATATATTTT,CASSVEQGIGNTIYF
TRBJ2-2,.,TRBV7-8,.,TGTGCCAGCAGCTTAGCACGCCTAATGGCCGGGGAGCTGTTTTTT,CASSLARLMAGELFF
TRBJ2-2,few,TRBV4-1,.,TGCGCCAGCAGCCAAGATCACCGGGCCGGGGAGCTGTTTTTT,CASSQDHRAGELFF
TRBJ1-1,.,TRBV10-3,.,TGTGCCATCAGTGAGTCAGGGGCCAACCGAGGAGCTTTCTTT,CAISESGANRGAFF
TRBJ1-2,.,TRBV10-2,TRBD1,TGCGCCAGCAGAAACAGGGGGCTCGTCTATGGCTACACCTTC,CASRNRGLVYGYTF
TRBJ1-1,.,TRBV18,TRBD1,TGTGCCAGCTCACCACGGACAGGGGTAATGAACACTGAAGCTTTCTTT,CASSPRTGVMNTEAFF
TRBJ2-3,few,TRBV30,.,TGTGCCTGGAGGGGAGCAACAGATACGCAGTATTTT,CAWRGATDTQYF
TRBJ1-2,.,TRBV15,.,TGTGCCACCAGCAGAGTGGAGACGGAGCATGGCTACACCTTC,CATSRVETEHGYTF
TRBJ2-2,.,TRBV2,.,TGTGCCAGCAGTGAATGGCGGGAGAGGGGGACCGGGGAGCTGTTTTTT,CASSEWRERGTGELFF
TRBJ1-2,.,TRBV7-9,.,TGTTCCAGCAGCACCAGGGATGGCTACACCTTC,CSSSTRDGYTF
TRBJ2-1,.,TRBV6-1,TRBD2,TGTGCCAGCAGAGCGGGGGGGCGGGATGAGCAGTTCTTC,CASRAGGRDEQFF
TRBJ2-7,.,TRBV6-5,TRBD1,TGTGCCAGCAGTTACTCGGGACAGGGGGCGCGCGAGCAGTACTTC,CASSYSGQGAREQYF
TRBJ2-1,.,TRBV4-3,TRBD2,TGCGCCAGCAGCAGTATCGTCGCGGGGGGATACAATGAGCAGTTCTTC,CASSSIVAGGYNEQFF
TRBJ2-1,.,TRBV6-5,TRBD2,TGTGCCAGCAGCAGACTAGCGCGAAACAATGAGCAGTTCTTC,CASSRLARNNEQFF
TRBJ1-6,.,TRBV4-3,.,TGCGCCAGCAGCAAAGAAAACAGTTACTATTCACCCCTCCACTTT,CASSKENSYYSPLHF
TRBJ2-7,.,TRBV7-9,TRBD1,TGTGCCAGCAGCTCCGGGGACAGGCTTTTCTACGAGCAGTACTTC,CASSSGDRLFYEQYF
TRBJ1-4,.,TRBV2,.,TGTGCCAGCAGCAGGGTTAATGAAAAACTGTTTTTT,CASSRVNEKLFF
TRBJ2-7,.,TRBV7-9,.,TGTGCCAGCAGCCCCCGGGGATACGAGCAGTACTTC,CASSPRGYEQYF
TRBJ1-1,few,TRBV20-1,.,TGCAGTGCCCTCGTTGGGGCCCAGGCTTTCTTT,CSALVGAQAFF
TRBJ2-5,.,TRBV30,.,TGTGCCTGGGCAGGGGATACGGAGACCCAGTACTTC,CAWAGDTETQYF
TRBJ2-3,.,TRBV4-1,.,TGCGCCAGCAGCCGACTGATCACAGATACGCAGTATTTT,CASSRLITDTQYF
TRBJ2-7,once,TRBV11-2,.,TGTGCCAGCAGCTTAGCCGCCCCGGTGTACGAGCAGTACTTC,CASSLAAPVYEQYF
TRBJ2-7,.,TRBV2,.,TGTGCCAGCAGTGAACAGGACAGTCTTGAGTACTTC,CASSEQDSLEYF
TRBJ2-2,.,TRBV5-1,TRBD2,TGCGCCAGCAGCTTGGATCCTGGGACTACGAACACCGGGGAGCTGTTTTTT,CASSLDPGTTNTGELFF
TRBJ1-4,.,TRBV9,TRBD1,TGTGCCAGCAGCAACGGACAGGGGGCAAAACTGTTTTTT,CASSNGQGAKLFF
TRBJ2-1,.,TRBV29-1,TRBD1,TGCAGCGTTCCCGGGACAGGGCCTCTATTTGGGCAGTTCTTC,CSVPGTGPLFGQFF
TRBJ2-1,.,TRBV4-1,TRBD1,TGCGCCAGCAGCCAGGCAGGGGGCGCGTATCCGGTACCCAATGAGCAGTTCTTC,CASSQAGGAYPVPNEQFF
TRBJ1-1,.,TRBV19,.,TGTGCCAGTATCCCGATCGGGGTGAACACTGAAGCTTTCTTT,CASIPIGVNTEAFF
TRBJ2-7,.,TRBV5-1,TRBD1,TGCGCCAGCAGCTCGGACAGGGTCTACGAGCAGTACTTC,CASSSDRVYEQYF
TRBJ1-4,.,TRBV12-2,.,TGTGCAAGTCGGCTTCAGGGGGCAGAAAGTGAAAAACTGTTTTTT,CASRLQGAESEKLFF
TRBJ2-7,.,TRBV7-2,TRBD2,TGTGCCAGCAGCTTCGCTAGCGGGAGTCCCTACGAGCAGTACTTC,CASSFASGSPYEQYF
TRBJ1-6,once,TRBV4-3,.,TGCGCCAGCAGCCAAGCTCGTAAAAAAACAAACACTAATTCACCCCTCCACTTT,CASSQARKKTNTNSPLHF
TRBJ2-2,once,TRBV7-9,.,TGTTCCAGCAGCTTGGACTATTCGGGGGCCGGGGAGCTGTTTTTT,CSSSLDYSGAGELFF
TRBJ2-7,.,TRBV15,TRBD2,TGTGCCACCAGCAGAGATTTGGCTAGCGGGCGTTACGAGCAGTACTTC,CATSRDLASGRYEQYF
TRBJ2-1,once,TRBV11-3,TRBD2,TGTGCCAGCAGCCCGCGGCTAGCGGGAGGCCTCAATGAGCAGTTCTTC,CASSPRLAGGLNEQFF